Each of the 18 T cell receptor beta chains below was sequenced from the same sample in a study of T cells after yellow fever vaccination (dated by TCRdb to about 2019). Receptor libraries were prepared by 5' RACE. Reads for this sample came from an Illumina HiSeq 2500. The raw public data were reprocessed by TCRdb itself: fastp quality trimming at Q25, MiXCR clonotype calling, in-frame beta chains only. Rows matching on CDR3 protein sequence are summarized as one entry with the most common DNA and genes. This sample gives about 580,000 distinct CDR3 sequences in total; about 17% of them show up just once. Roughly 17% of the sample belongs to the ten largest clones. The intended sense of this specimen's treatment or condition label: live attenuated yellow fever vaccine strain. This specimen was PBMCs, taken about 5 days after the first yellow fever vaccination. The receptors were sampled from a man between 18 and 29 years old who received the YFV17D yellow fever vaccine.

The chain has TRBV11-3 and TRBJ2-2, with a tentative D call TRBD1 (5 bases). CDR3 length: 15 residues. CDR1 SGHNT and CDR2 YENEEA come from the germline V gene. V lost 4 bases and J lost 2, with 11 bases in between. The CDR3 protein is CASSSDRQNTGELFF. The CDR3 region has the DNA TGTGCCAGCAGCTCTGACAGACAAAACACCGGGGAGCTGTTTTTT.

CDR3 coding DNA: TGTGCCAGCTCACCGCCGGGACTAGCGGGGGGCATGCAAGAGACCCAGTACTTC. Its protein is CASSPPGLAGGMQETQYF. The chain recombines TRBV18 with TRBJ2-5; 15 bases map to TRBD2. The J segment lost 2 bases and the V segment lost 3 bases, leaving 7 bases of the junction unmatched. CDR1 and CDR2 from the germline V gene are KGHSH and LQKENI. This CDR3 has 18 amino acids. The entire variable domain, with the rest obtained from reference TRBV18 and TRBJ2-5, is as follows: NAGVMQNPRHLVRRRGQEARLRCSPMKGHSHVYWYRQLPEEGLKFMVYLQKENIIDESGMPKERFSAEFPKEGPSILRIQQVVRGDSAAYFCASSPPGLAGGMQETQYFGPGTRLLVL.

This clonotype was found a few times. The chain is built from TRBV6-2 or TRBV6-3 and TRBJ1-1; weak D call: TRBD1 (5 bases). This CDR3 comprises 14 residues. Trimming removed 3 bases from V and 2 bases from J, with 10 bases in between. Germline assignment: CDR1 MNHEY and CDR2 SVGEGT. The CDR3 is CASSYAGINTEAFF. The CDR3 DNA reads TGTGCCAGCAGTTATGCAGGGATAAACACTGAAGCTTTCTTT.

The rearrangement links TRBV7-9 to TRBJ2-5; D is unclear. The CDR3 covers 13 residues. V was clipped by 3 bases and J by 5 bases, with 10 bases between them. The germline gives CDR1 SEHNR, CDR2 FQNEAQ (reference sequence). CDR3 loop: CASSFLGWETQYF. DNA for the CDR3: TGTGCCAGCAGCTTTCTGGGTTGGGAGACCCAGTACTTC. Full variable domain (rest looked up from reference TRBV7-9 and TRBJ2-5): DTGVSQNPRHKITKRGQNVTFRCDPISEHNRLYWYRQTLGQGPEFLTYFQNEAQLEKSRLLSDRFSAERPKGSFSTLEIQRTEQGDSAMYLCASSFLGWETQYFGPGTRLLVL.

This clonotype was seen ten or more times. The junction and the germline gene differ at one end; a read error may be behind it. The chain links TRBV5-1 to TRBJ1-6, with D hard to call. This CDR3 has 13 amino acids. The germline gives CDR1 SGHRS, CDR2 YFSETQ. CDR3 DNA: TGTGCCAGCAGTTTAGGGTATAATTCACCCCTCCACTTT. It is translated as CASSLGYNSPLHF. Filled out from reference TRBV5-1 and TRBJ1-6, the complete variable domain reads KAGVTQTPRYLIKTRGQQVTLSCSPISGHRSVSWYQQTPGQGLQFLFEYFSETQRNKGNFPGRFSGRQFSNSRSEMNVSTLELGDSALYLCASSLGYNSPLHFGNGTRLTVT.

The chain employs TRBV4-1 and TRBJ2-6; D possibly corresponds to TRBD2 (5 bases). CDR1 is MGHRA and CDR2 is YSYEKL in the germline V gene. V gave up 4 bases and J gave up 1 base, with 17 bases separating them. CDR3 length equals 18 residues. The CDR3 DNA follows: TGCGCCAGCAGCCCATTAAACGGACGGAGGTCTGGGGCCAACGTCCTGACTTTC. Translation: CASSPLNGRRSGANVLTF.

This clonotype was seen a few times. The chain joins TRBV5-1 to TRBJ1-4; possible D gene TRBD1, 6 bases. The CDR3 length is 14 residues. Germline CDR1 and CDR2: SGHRS and YFSETQ. Trimming cost V 4 bases and J 3 bases, with 10 bases left between them. The CDR3 sequence is CASSTEGANEKLFF. CDR3 nucleotides: TGCGCCAGCAGCACCGAGGGGGCTAATGAAAAACTGTTTTTT.

The chain is built from TRBV10-3 and TRBJ2-3; D might be TRBD2 (5 bases). The V end lost 8 bases, the J end lost 3 bases, and 6 bases lay between the germline ends. CDR1 and CDR2 (germline): ENHRY, SYGVKD. The CDR3 sequence is 11 residues long. The CDR3 spells CAIGGTDTQYF. The CDR3 DNA follows: TGTGCCATCGGAGGAACAGATACGCAGTATTTT.

The table lists this clonotype with a few counts. In DNA form, the CDR3 reads TGTGCCAGCAGCTTAGGCCCGGGACTAGCGGAGCCGCAGTATTTT. It encodes CASSLGPGLAEPQYF. V usage is TRBV7-2 and J usage is TRBJ2-3, with 11 bases lining up with TRBD2. The germline V gene has CDR1 SGHTA and CDR2 FQGNSA. The CDR3 covers 15 residues. The junction had 7 bases not matched to a gene; V was cut back by 1 base and J by 10 bases. Variable domain in full (rest from reference TRBV7-2 and TRBJ2-3): GAGVSQSPSNKVTEKGKDVELRCDPISGHTALYWYRQSLGQGLEFLIYFQGNSAPDKSGLPSDRFSAERTGGSVSTLTIQRTQQEDSAVYLCASSLGPGLAEPQYFGPGTRLTVL.

V usage is TRBV6-1 and J usage is TRBJ1-2; D is possibly TRBD1 (6 bases). The V end lost 6 bases, the J end lost 6 bases, and 17 bases lay between the germline ends. The germline V gene has CDR1 MNHNS and CDR2 SASEGT. This CDR3 is 14 amino acids long. DNA of the CDR3: TGTGCCAGCAGACACCGGGGGGCAGGGAATGGCTACACCTTC. Translated, it gives CASRHRGAGNGYTF.

The chain combines TRBV3-1 with TRBJ1-5; D not resolved. Germline CDR1 reads LGHDT; CDR2 reads YNNKEL (reference sequence). Trimming cost V 4 bases and J 7 bases, with 11 bases left between them. The CDR3 extends over 13 amino acids. The CDR3 coding sequence is TGTGCCAGCAGCCCGACTTCGGAACAGCCCCAGCATTTT. Translated, it gives CASSPTSEQPQHF.

The chain has TRBV6-1 and TRBJ2-7, with 7 bases fitting TRBD1. CDR1 is MNHNS and CDR2 is SASEGT in the germline V gene. The CDR3 runs to 13 residues. The V and J ends lost 2 bases and 7 bases, in that order; junction bases with no gene match: 5. Here the CDR3 DNA reads TGTGCCAGCAGTGAAAGACAGGGTGGGGAGCAGTACGTC. Residues: CASSERQGGEQYV.

The V and J genes are TRBV6-5 and TRBJ1-6; TRBD1 agrees at 9 bases. This CDR3 is 15 amino acids long. Per the germline V gene, CDR1 is MNHEY and CDR2 is SVGAGI. The V gene end was trimmed by 7 bases and the J gene end by 5 bases; junction bases not matched to a gene: 6. This CDR3 reads CASIWTGVNNSPLHF. The CDR3, as DNA: TGTGCCAGCATTTGGACAGGGGTTAATAATTCACCCCTCCACTTT.

This clonotype was seen more than once but under ten times. The J gene is TRBJ1-2, the V gene TRBV4-1; D is uncertain. This CDR3 has 15 residues. Germline V lookup: CDR1 MGHRA, CDR2 YSYEKL. Trimming removed 5 bases from V and 0 bases from J, with 13 bases in between. The CDR3: CASSNFQQTNYGYTF. In nucleotides, the CDR3 is TGCGCCAGCAGCAACTTTCAACAGACTAACTATGGCTACACCTTC.

This clonotype was counted only a few times. The chain couples TRBV12-3 or TRBV12-4 to TRBJ2-5; no firm D call. CDR3 length: 13 residues. Trimming stripped 2 bases from V and 4 bases from J, with 8 bases between. The CDR3 DNA follows: TGTGCCAGCAGTTTACCCCCTCTAGAGACCCAGTACTTC. Translation: CASSLPPLETQYF.

This clonotype has a handful of counts. This CDR3 is CASAWGETQYF. Written as DNA, the CDR3 is TGTGCCAGCGCCTGGGGGGAGACCCAGTACTTC. J is TRBJ2-5 and V is TRBV3-1, with D perhaps TRBD1 or TRBD2 (5 bases each). Trimming cost V 8 bases and J 5 bases, with 9 bases left between them. The CDR3 covers 11 residues. The germline gives CDR1 LGHDT, CDR2 YNNKEL (reference sequence).

The chain recombines TRBV29-1 with TRBJ1-3; D call uncertain. The CDR3 runs 13 residues. CDR1 and CDR2 from the germline V gene are SQVTM and ANQGSEA. The V end lost 4 bases, the J end lost 0 bases, and 7 bases lay between the germline ends. The CDR3 is CSVARGSGNTIYF. Written as DNA, the CDR3 is TGCAGCGTTGCTCGGGGCTCTGGAAACACCATATATTTT. The entire variable domain, with the rest obtained from reference TRBV29-1 and TRBJ1-3, is as follows: SAVISQKPSRDICQRGTSLTIQCQVDSQVTMMFWYRQQPGQSLTLIATANQGSEATYESGFVIDKFPISRPNLTFSTLTVSNMSPEDSSIYLCSVARGSGNTIYFGEGSWLTVV.

The chain employs TRBV12-3 or TRBV12-4 and TRBJ1-5, with D uncertain. V was cut by 6 bases and J by 3 bases, with 12 bases left in between. This CDR3 region has 14 residues. The CDR3, as DNA: TGTGCCAGCAGAAACGGGATCCTCAATCAGCCCCAGCATTTT. Translated: CASRNGILNQPQHF.